This T cell receptor beta chain was sequenced in a study of OX40 agonist ivuxolimab in advanced cancers. Study context: The patients received agonistic anti-OX40 (CD134) antibody ivuxolimab. Of the patients, three showed partial responses, one with hepatocellular carcinoma and two with cutaneous melanoma. Ivuxolimab was administered intravenously to patients at 0.01 to 10 mg/kg every 2 weeks. Prior anti-PD-1, anti-PD-L1 or anti-CTLA-4 therapy was allowed; around 40% had some.

Germline V lookup: CDR1 LNHDA, CDR2 SQIVND (reference sequence). This CDR3 is 14 amino acids long. The ends lost 6 bases at V and 6 bases at J; junction bases unmatched: 9. The assay was immunoSEQ multiplex PCR, and TCRdb's table has in-frame clones only and misses some. This table holds roughly 70,000 clones, approximately 90% found once. Material: CD4+ or CD8+ T cells sorted from blood, obtained in a trial of the OX40 agonist ivuxolimab. The V call is TRBV19, the J call TRBJ2-7; TRBD2 matches 9 bases. The TCR was taken from an adult with an advanced solid tumor such as melanoma, head and neck, liver or kidney cancer. This chain's CDR3 is CASSSIAGVSEQYF. The CDR3 DNA reads TGTGCCAGTAGCTCCATAGCGGGAGTAAGCGAGCAGTACTTC.